This record concerns one T cell receptor (beta chain) sequence. As processed by the authors: Amplifying reference gene primers gave estimates of nucleated cell counts. Measured with immunoSEQ multiplex PCR; TCRdb has only the in-frame clones, and not every one. V and J calls and clone size are those listed in that table; D and trimming were worked out from the DNA. The data show 150,000 to 200,000 clones, 85% to 90% seen once. Germline CDR1 is SGHVS and CDR2 is FNYEAQ. V was cut by 2 bases and J by 6 bases, with 17 bases left in between. The CDR3 is 16 amino acids. This sample stems from a study of blood T cell repertoires in COVID-19. Study overall: Material from acute and convalescent COVID-19 was sourced from the United States, Italy and Spain. PBMCs, B-cell-depleted T cells, or T cells provided the cDNA or gDNA that made up the material.

This sequence was found in a woman aged 80 or older in a cohort sampled during active or convalescent COVID-19. The V and J genes are TRBV7-6 and TRBJ2-1; unclear D gene. The source material was peripheral blood. Here the CDR3 reads CASSLNWRSKVNEQFF. As DNA, the CDR3 is TGTGCCAGCAGCTTAAACTGGCGGTCGAAAGTCAATGAGCAGTTCTTC.